The clone carrying this TCR beta chain came up once. Here immunoSEQ multiplex PCR was the method, and the copy in TCRdb shows in-frame clones only, minus some. Altogether about 100,000 clones are present, 75% to 95% being singletons, with the ten largest covering about 0.51%. This entry belongs to a study of OX40 agonist ivuxolimab in advanced cancers. Across the whole study: From 23 to 79 years was the age range, with a mean of around 57 years, and approximately 80% were male.

This CDR3 is 14 amino acids long. The germline V gene has CDR1 MDHEN and CDR2 SYDVKM. V dropped 6 bases and J dropped 0 bases, with 9 bases sitting between them. This chain connects TRBV28 to TRBJ1-5; a weak D match, TRBD1 (5 bases). The sequence came from an adult with an advanced solid tumor such as melanoma, head and neck, liver or kidney cancer. Here the sequenced sample was CD4+ or CD8+ T cells sorted from blood, taken in a trial of the OX40 agonist ivuxolimab. The CDR3 reads CASRRQTSNQPQHF. DNA for the CDR3: TGTGCCAGCAGACGACAGACTAGCAATCAGCCCCAGCATTTT.